One sample yielded the 20 T cell receptor beta chains listed below, sequenced in a study of cytomegalovirus exposure and HLA in healthy donors. The study ran its PCR with 60 Vbeta and 13 Jbeta primers. The protocol was immunoSEQ multiplex PCR, while the TCRdb copy is restricted to in-frame clones and leaves out a portion. Of about 210,000 clones listed, about four fifths are singletons. The sequenced material came from PBMCs. The receptors here all came from a man aged 35 to 55 in good health and CMV-seropositive.

A single count supports this clone. The chain uses TRBV9 and TRBJ2-3; a weak D match, TRBD2 (7 bases). CDR3 length: 14 amino acids. Germline V lookup: CDR1 SGDLS, CDR2 YYNGEE. V lost 0 bases to trimming and J lost 6 bases, with 11 bases between them. In DNA form, the CDR3 reads TGTGCCAGCAGCGTAGGGGGGGGGCTGGATACGCAGTATTTT. This gives the protein CASSVGGGLDTQYF.

This clone turned up a few times. The CDR3 DNA reads TGCGCCAGCAGCCAGGGTAGCGGGAGTGGCTACGAGCAGTACTTC. This translates into CASSQGSGSGYEQYF. The genes are TRBV4-1 and TRBJ2-7; 9 bases map to TRBD2. The length of the CDR3 is 15 residues. V shed 3 bases and J 3 bases; nucleotides not matched to a gene: 6. The germline V gene encodes CDR1 MGHRA and CDR2 YSYEKL.

The chain joins TRBV6-1 to TRBJ2-7; no clear D gene. Trimming took off 2 bases at V and 2 bases at J, with 13 bases between the two ends. The CDR3 extends over 15 amino acids. Germline V gene data show CDR1 as MNHNS and CDR2 as SASEGT. The CDR3 sequence: CASSERLYLTYEQYV. The DNA of the CDR3 is TGTGCCAGCAGTGAACGACTTTACCTGACCTACGAGCAGTACGTC.

The chain has TRBV11-2 and TRBJ2-5; D gene uncertain. There are 17 residues in the CDR3. Trimming stripped 0 bases from V and 8 bases from J, with 22 bases between. The V gene's germline CDR1 is SGHAT and CDR2 FQNNGV. This CDR3 reads CASSLDRVGARGRTQYF. DNA for the CDR3: TGTGCCAGCAGCTTAGATCGGGTAGGCGCGCGAGGTCGTACCCAGTACTTC.

The rearrangement links TRBV4-1 to TRBJ2-7; maybe TRBD1 (7 bases). Per germline, CDR1 MGHRA and CDR2 YSYEKL. This CDR3 contains 15 residues. Trimming shortened V by 0 bases and J by 3 bases, and 12 bases separated the two germline ends. The CDR3 sequence: CASSQEHRGGYEQYV. CDR3 DNA sequence: TGCGCCAGCAGCCAAGAACACAGGGGAGGCTACGAGCAGTACGTC.

V is TRBV6-1 and J is TRBJ1-2; D call uncertain. The CDR3 has 12 residues. V was pared by 1 base and J by 5 bases, with 5 bases between. Germline values: CDR1 MNHNS, CDR2 SASEGT. CDR3 residues: CASSEGQYGYTF. The CDR3 DNA is TGTGCCAGCAGTGAAGGGCAGTATGGCTACACCTTC.

The chain couples TRBV7-6 to TRBJ1-3; D is perhaps TRBD1 (6 bases). The CDR3 consists of 15 residues. Trimming shortened V by 4 bases and J by 0 bases, and 10 bases separated the two germline ends. The germline V gene has CDR1 SGHVS and CDR2 FNYEAQ. CDR3 coding DNA: TGTGCCAGCAGCTCGACAGGTTTCTCTGGAAACACCATATATTTT. As protein: CASSSTGFSGNTIYF. Complete variable domain (other parts from reference TRBV7-6 and TRBJ1-3): GAGVSQSPRYKVTKRGQDVALRCDPISGHVSLYWYRQALGQGPEFLTYFNYEAQQDKSGLPNDRFSAERPEGSISTLTIQRTEQRDSAMYRCASSSTGFSGNTIYFGEGSWLTVV.

The rearrangement joins TRBV5-1 to TRBJ2-1, with D possibly being TRBD2 (5 bases). This CDR3 is 13 amino acids long. V gave up 3 bases and J gave up 8 bases, with 12 bases separating them. Looked up from germline, CDR1 is SGHRS and CDR2 is YFSETQ. CDR3 coding DNA: TGCGCCAGCAGCTCACTAGGTAGCGATGAGCAGTTCTTC. Protein sequence: CASSSLGSDEQFF.

The chain recombines TRBV18 with TRBJ2-2; 7 bases fit TRBD1. The CDR3 runs 15 residues. Germline trimming cut 5 bases from V and 1 base from J; bases unmatched to any gene: 4. Germline CDR1 and CDR2: KGHSH and LQKENI. This chain's CDR3 is CASSLGQKNTGELFF. The DNA of the CDR3 is TGTGCCAGCTCATTGGGACAGAAGAACACCGGGGAGCTGTTTTTT.

The V and J genes are TRBV6-5 and TRBJ1-1; 7 bases align to TRBD1. The germline V gene has CDR1 MNHEY and CDR2 SVGAGI. The CDR3 extends over 13 amino acids. V shed 4 bases, J shed 10 bases, and the junction held 9 bases outside the gene matches. CDR3: CASSWPGGMVAFF. For the CDR3, the DNA is TGTGCCAGCAGTTGGCCAGGGGGAATGGTAGCTTTCTTT.

The J gene is TRBJ1-4, the V gene TRBV7-2; no clear D. The CDR3 contains 15 residues. Trimming left V 2 bases short and J 4 bases short, with 11 bases between. Germline V CDR1 and CDR2: SGHTA, FQGNSA. CDR3 in amino acids: CASSLTRGRNEKLFF. CDR3 coding DNA: TGTGCCAGCAGCTTAACCAGAGGTCGTAATGAAAAACTGTTTTTT.

This clone was picked up a small number of times. The chain joins TRBV10-2 to TRBJ1-1; D gene uncertain. The V end lost 2 bases, the J end lost 8 bases, and 15 bases lay between the germline ends. Germline CDR1 is WSHSY and CDR2 is SAAADI. The CDR3 totals 14 residues. For the CDR3, the DNA is TGCGCCAGCAGTGAGCCGACTAGACGGGTAGAAGCTTTCTTT. Protein product: CASSEPTRRVEAFF.

The V call is TRBV15, the J call TRBJ2-2, with D perhaps matching TRBD2 (6 bases). Deletions cut 0 bases from V and 6 bases from J, with 14 bases between. This CDR3 is built from 16 residues. CDR1 and CDR2 (germline): LNHNV, YYDKDF (reference sequence). In DNA, the CDR3 is TGTGCCACCAGCAGAGACTACGGGAGAGGCGCCGGGGAGCTGTTTTTT. This gives the protein CATSRDYGRGAGELFF.

V is TRBV15 and J is TRBJ2-1, with 9 positions matching TRBD2. Germline V gene sequence: CDR1 LNHNV, CDR2 YYDKDF (reference sequence). The CDR3 spans 17 residues. V lost 0 bases, J lost 10 bases, and 13 bases stayed unmatched. The CDR3 sequence is CATSRDEGFSGSDEQFF. CDR3 DNA: TGTGCCACCAGCAGAGATGAGGGTTTTAGCGGGAGTGACGAGCAGTTCTTC.

V usage is TRBV5-6 and J usage is TRBJ1-2, with TRBD1 as a possible D gene (5 bases). Germline-derived CDR1 and CDR2 are SGHDT and YYEEEE. V dropped 6 bases and J dropped 4 bases, with 16 bases sitting between them. This CDR3 is 14 amino acids long. CDR3 protein: CASTGDGRRYGYTF. The CDR3 bases are TGTGCCAGCACCGGGGACGGGAGACGCTATGGCTACACCTTC.

This chain connects TRBV11-2 to TRBJ2-1, with TRBD2 matching over 10 bases. CDR3 length: 15 amino acids. The germline V gene has CDR1 SGHAT and CDR2 FQNNGV. With 5 bases clipped from V and 4 bases from J, the junction kept 5 bases outside the gene matches. The CDR3 nucleotides are TGTGCCAGCAGCACACTAGCGGGGTCTTACAATGAGCAGTTCTTC. Translated, it gives CASSTLAGSYNEQFF. The full variable domain, completed using reference TRBV11-2 and TRBJ2-1, is EAGVAQSPRYKIIEKRQSVAFWCNPISGHATLYWYQQILGQGPKLLIQFQNNGVVDDSQLPKDRFSAERLKGVDSTLKIQPAKLEDSAVYLCASSTLAGSYNEQFFGPGTRLTVL.

Only one count was recorded for this clone. The genes are TRBV27 and TRBJ1-3, with D possibly matching TRBD1 (6 bases). The germline CDR1 and CDR2 sequences are MNHEY and SMNVEV (reference sequence). The CDR3 is made up of 15 amino acids. V lost 8 bases and J lost 4, with 18 bases in between. The CDR3 nucleotides are TGTGCCAGCGGATTACGGGGGGCGCGGGGAAACACCATATATTTT. Translating gives CASGLRGARGNTIYF.

The chain employs TRBV6-5 and TRBJ2-1; 8 bases are a match to TRBD2. CDR1 is MNHEY and CDR2 is SVGAGI in the germline V gene. This CDR3 has 16 residues. With V trimmed by 1 base and J by 3 bases, 5 bases remained unmatched. Written as DNA, the CDR3 is TGTGCCAGCAGTTACTACTCTAGCGGGCTCTACAATGAGCAGTTCTTC. Translating gives CASSYYSSGLYNEQFF.

The V gene is TRBV7-8, the J gene TRBJ2-5; a weak D match, TRBD2 (5 bases). Germline lookup yields CDR1 SGHVS and CDR2 FQNEAQ. Trimming cost V 3 bases and J 2 bases, with 10 bases left between them. This CDR3 has 14 amino acids. The CDR3 DNA reads as TGTGCCAGCAGCTTTTCTGAGGGACAAGAGACCCAGTACTTC. It specifies CASSFSEGQETQYF.

The chain recombines TRBV6-5 with TRBJ1-2, with D perhaps matching TRBD1 (6 bases). This CDR3 region has 14 residues. Trimming removed 5 bases from V and 5 bases from J, with 15 bases in between. Germline lookup yields CDR1 MNHEY and CDR2 SVGAGI. The CDR3 region has the DNA TGTGCCAGCAGTGCCTTCGGGACAACTTATGGCTACACCTTC. The encoded protein is CASSAFGTTYGYTF.